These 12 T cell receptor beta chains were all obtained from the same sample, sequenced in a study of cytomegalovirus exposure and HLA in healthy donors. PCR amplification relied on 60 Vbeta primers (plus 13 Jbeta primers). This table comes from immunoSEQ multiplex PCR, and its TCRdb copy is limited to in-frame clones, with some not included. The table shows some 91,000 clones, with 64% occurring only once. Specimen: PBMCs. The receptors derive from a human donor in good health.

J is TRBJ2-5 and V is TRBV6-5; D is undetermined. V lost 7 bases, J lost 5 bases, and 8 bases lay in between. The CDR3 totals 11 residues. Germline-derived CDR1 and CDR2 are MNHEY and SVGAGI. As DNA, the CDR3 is TGTGCCAGCACCCTAAGTGAGACCCAGTACTTC. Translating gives CASTLSETQYF.

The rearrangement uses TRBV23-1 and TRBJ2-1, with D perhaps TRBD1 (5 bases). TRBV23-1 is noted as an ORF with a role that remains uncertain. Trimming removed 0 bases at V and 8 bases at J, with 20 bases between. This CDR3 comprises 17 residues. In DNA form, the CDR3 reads TGCGCCAGCAGTCAATCGGGAATACGTCTAATAGGGGATGAGCAGTTCTTC. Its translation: CASSQSGIRLIGDEQFF.

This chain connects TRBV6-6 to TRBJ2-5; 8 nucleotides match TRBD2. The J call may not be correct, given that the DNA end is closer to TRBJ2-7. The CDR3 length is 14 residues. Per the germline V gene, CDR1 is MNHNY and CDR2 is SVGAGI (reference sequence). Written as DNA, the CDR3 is TGTGCCAGCAGTTTACTAGCGGAGAACTACGAGCAGTACTTC. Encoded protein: CASSLLAENYEQYF.

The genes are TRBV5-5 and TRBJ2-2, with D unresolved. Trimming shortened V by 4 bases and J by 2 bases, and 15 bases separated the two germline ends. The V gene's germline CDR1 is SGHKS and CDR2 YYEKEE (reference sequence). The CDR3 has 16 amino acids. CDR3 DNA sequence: TGTGCCAGCAGCCTTATGTCAGGCCGCAACACCGGGGAGCTGTTTTTT. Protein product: CASSLMSGRNTGELFF.

CDR3 DNA: TGTGCCAACCGGGACAGGACTTCCTACGAGCAGTACTTC. It specifies CANRDRTSYEQYF. The chain couples TRBV2 to TRBJ2-7; 8 nucleotides align to TRBD1. From germline, CDR1 is SNHLY and CDR2 FYNNEI. With V trimmed by 10 bases and J by 1 base, 6 bases remained unmatched. The CDR3 loop spans 13 amino acids.

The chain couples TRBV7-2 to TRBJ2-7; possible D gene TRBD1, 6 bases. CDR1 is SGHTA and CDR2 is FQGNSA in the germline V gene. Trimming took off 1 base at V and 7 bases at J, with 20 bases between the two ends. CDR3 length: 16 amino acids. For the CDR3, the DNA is TGTGCCAGCAGCTTAGACCCGGGACGCCCCAGGGGTGAGCAGTACTTC. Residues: CASSLDPGRPRGEQYF.

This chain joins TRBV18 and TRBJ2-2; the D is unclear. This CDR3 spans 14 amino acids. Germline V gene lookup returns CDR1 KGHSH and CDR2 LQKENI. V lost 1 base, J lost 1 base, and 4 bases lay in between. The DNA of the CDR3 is TGTGCCAGCTCACCACTCCAGAACACCGGGGAGCTGTTTTTT. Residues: CASSPLQNTGELFF.

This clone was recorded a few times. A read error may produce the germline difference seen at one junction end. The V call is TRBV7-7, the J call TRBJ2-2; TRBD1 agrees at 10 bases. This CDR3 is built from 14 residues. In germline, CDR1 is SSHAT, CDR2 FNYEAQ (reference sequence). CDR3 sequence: CASTWDRGSGELFF. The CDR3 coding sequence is TGTGCTAGCACCTGGGACAGGGGTTCTGGGGAGCTGTTTTTT.

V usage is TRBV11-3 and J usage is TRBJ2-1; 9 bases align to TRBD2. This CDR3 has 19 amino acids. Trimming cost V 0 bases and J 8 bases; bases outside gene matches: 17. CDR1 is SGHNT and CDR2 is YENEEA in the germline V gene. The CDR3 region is CASSLDDAGGPWKGDEQFF. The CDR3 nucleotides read TGTGCCAGCAGCTTAGATGATGCGGGGGGGCCGTGGAAGGGCGATGAGCAGTTCTTC.

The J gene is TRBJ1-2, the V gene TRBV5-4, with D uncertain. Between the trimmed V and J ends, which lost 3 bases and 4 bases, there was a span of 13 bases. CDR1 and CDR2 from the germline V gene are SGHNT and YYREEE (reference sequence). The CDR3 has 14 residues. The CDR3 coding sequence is TGTGCCAGCAGCTGGCCATTTGGGAGCTATGGCTACACCTTC. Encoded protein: CASSWPFGSYGYTF.

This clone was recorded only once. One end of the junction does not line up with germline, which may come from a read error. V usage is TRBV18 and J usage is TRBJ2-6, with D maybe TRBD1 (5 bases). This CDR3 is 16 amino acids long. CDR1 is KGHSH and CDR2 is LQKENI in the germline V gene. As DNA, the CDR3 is TGTGCCAGCTCGTCGCCCCAGGGATATGGGGCCAACGTCCTGGCTTTC. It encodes CASSSPQGYGANVLAF.

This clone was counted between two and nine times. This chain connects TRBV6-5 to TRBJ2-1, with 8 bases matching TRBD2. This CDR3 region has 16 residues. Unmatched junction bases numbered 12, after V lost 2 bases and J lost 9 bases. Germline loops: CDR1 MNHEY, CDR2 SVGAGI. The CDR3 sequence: CASSYEGLVSGSEQFF. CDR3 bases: TGTGCCAGCAGTTACGAGGGACTAGTGAGCGGGAGTGAGCAGTTCTTC.